The present T cell receptor beta chain was sequenced within a study of CD8 T cells in ankylosing spondylitis. Study-wide findings and caveats: As for the disease-linked clones, they showed a CD8+ phenotype and occurred at relatively low frequencies in peripheral blood. Matched synovial fluid from ankylosing spondylitis patients was reported to be enriched for disease-linked clones. Ankylosing spondylitis blood appeared to carry a characteristic TCR beta motif of several highly homologous variants.

Per germline, CDR1 MNHNS and CDR2 SASEGT. CDR3 size: 14 residues. The junction had 7 bases not matched to a gene; V was cut back by 7 bases and J by 2 bases. With molecular barcodes, quantitative 5'-RACE was used to make the TCR beta libraries. TCRdb fed the 5' RACE reads into MiXCR, producing one record per CDR3 protein. The data hold tens of thousands of distinct CDR3 sequences, with under 30% observed a single time. This clonotype has only a few counts. What it binds is unknown. This receptor was identified in a male donor with ankylosing spondylitis or in good health (not recorded which). This sequence joins TRBV6-1 and TRBJ2-7; 8 bases match TRBD2. The sequenced material came from blood, either unsorted or a sorted T cell fraction (not recorded which). DNA for the CDR3: TGTGCCAGCAAGGGGTCGCGGGGGGCCTACGAGCAGTACTTC. It codes for CASKGSRGAYEQYF.